This T cell receptor (beta chain) was observed in a study of OX40 agonist ivuxolimab in advanced cancers. Assay used: immunoSEQ multiplex PCR; TCRdb lists only in-frame clones, some missing. Altogether just over 20,000 clones are present, approximately 87% being singletons, with the ten largest covering more than 20%. The CDR3 length is 13 residues. The V gene's germline CDR1 is SGHVS and CDR2 FNYEAQ. Trimming pared 4 bases from V and 1 base from J, leaving 7 bases between. The receptor was derived from an adult with an advanced solid tumor such as melanoma, head and neck, liver or kidney cancer. Here the sequenced sample was CD4+ or CD8+ T cells sorted from blood, taken in a trial of the OX40 agonist ivuxolimab. The rearrangement links TRBV7-6 to TRBJ1-1; the D gene is possibly TRBD1 (5 bases). The CDR3 loop is CASSSGTNTEAFF. CDR3 DNA sequence: TGTGCCAGCAGCTCCGGGACGAACACTGAAGCTTTCTTT.